Below, 30 T cell receptor beta chains from the same sample are listed, as sequenced in a study of T-cell memory formation after mild COVID-19. A single record per CDR3 protein comes from TCRdb applying MiXCR to the 5' RACE reads. The sample lists 45,000 to 65,000 distinct CDR3 sequences; 8% to 9.5% were seen once. Sequenced sample: PBMCs or a T cell subset sorted from them (not recorded which). Receptors were obtained from a man younger than 30 who had mild COVID-19 (a few samples of this study predate the infection). Cell type and time point are not known.

The gene calls are TRBV10-3 and TRBJ2-2; D possibly corresponds to TRBD1 (5 bases). The CDR3 runs 15 residues. CDR1 and CDR2 from the germline V gene are ENHRY and SYGVKD. V was trimmed by 4 bases and J by 7 bases, leaving 16 bases between them. The CDR3 loop is CAISGREGAIGELFF. Written as DNA, the CDR3 is TGTGCCATCAGTGGCCGAGAAGGGGCAATCGGGGAGCTGTTTTTT.

This clonotype has a count of ten or more. The V and J genes are TRBV7-2 and TRBJ2-4; tentative D call: TRBD1 (5 bases). The germline V gene encodes CDR1 SGHTA and CDR2 FQGNSA. The CDR3 is 13 residues long. Trimming stripped 5 bases from V and 6 bases from J, with 11 bases between. The CDR3, as DNA: TGTGCCAGCAGCCGCCAGGGCCGAAACATTCAGTACTTC. This encodes CASSRQGRNIQYF. Based on the CDR3 plus reference TRBV7-2 and TRBJ2-4, the full variable domain is GAGVSQSPSNKVTEKGKDVELRCDPISGHTALYWYRQSLGQGLEFLIYFQGNSAPDKSGLPSDRFSAERTGGSVSTLTIQRTQQEDSAVYLCASSRQGRNIQYFGAGTRLSVL.

At least ten counts were recorded for this clonotype. The gene calls are TRBV7-2 and TRBJ2-3; unclear D gene. Germline V CDR1 and CDR2: SGHTA, FQGNSA. The CDR3 covers 16 residues. V was trimmed by 6 bases and J by 8 bases, leaving 24 bases between them. The CDR3 sequence: CASSSGPVPGSGTQYF. CDR3 coding DNA: TGTGCCAGCAGTTCTGGACCGGTTCCGGGTTCGGGTACGCAGTATTTT.

This chain links TRBV4-2 with TRBJ1-2; TRBD1 aligns across 11 bases. The CDR3 covers 16 residues. The trim removed 0 bases at V and 8 bases at J, leaving 8 bases unmatched. Per germline, CDR1 LGHNA and CDR2 YNFKEQ. The CDR3 reads CASSQERTGGVSGYTF. The CDR3 nucleotides read TGTGCCAGCAGCCAAGAGAGGACAGGGGGCGTATCCGGCTACACCTTC.

This clonotype was found a few times. The chain links TRBV6-5 to TRBJ2-3; perhaps TRBD1 as D (6 bases). Trimming left V 10 bases short and J 6 bases short, with 17 bases between. The CDR3 runs to 13 residues. Germline CDR1 reads MNHEY; CDR2 reads SVGAGI. The CDR3 here is CATVLTGSDTQYF. CDR3 DNA: TGTGCCACCGTCCTTACAGGGTCCGATACGCAGTATTTT.

This clonotype appeared a few times. The rearrangement joins TRBV5-1 to TRBJ1-6, with 8 bases matching TRBD1. The CDR3 length is 16 residues. The germline gives CDR1 SGHRS, CDR2 YFSETQ. The V segment lost 2 bases and the J segment 7 bases; nucleotides outside the gene matches: 8. The CDR3 is CASSFGRGRGNSPLHF. The CDR3 DNA reads TGCGCCAGCAGCTTCGGCAGGGGGCGCGGGAATTCACCCCTCCACTTT.

The genes are TRBV5-6 and TRBJ2-1, with a possible D match to TRBD1 (5 bases). Trimming shortened V by 0 bases and J by 5 bases, and 9 bases separated the two germline ends. The CDR3 is 14 residues long. The germline V gene has CDR1 SGHDT and CDR2 YYEEEE. The CDR3 loop is CASSLGGRHNEQFF. The CDR3 region has the DNA TGTGCCAGCAGCTTGGGGGGCAGGCACAATGAGCAGTTCTTC.

The chain is built from TRBV7-2 and TRBJ1-1, with D possibly TRBD1 on 6 matching bases. The germline gives CDR1 SGHTA, CDR2 FQGNSA. CDR3 size: 12 residues. Deletions cut 2 bases from V and 11 bases from J, with 12 bases between. The DNA of the CDR3 is TGTGCCAGCAGCTTAATCGGGGGCGACGCTTTCTTT. It translates to CASSLIGGDAFF. The variable domain in full, with the rest retrieved from reference TRBV7-2 and TRBJ1-1, is GAGVSQSPSNKVTEKGKDVELRCDPISGHTALYWYRQSLGQGLEFLIYFQGNSAPDKSGLPSDRFSAERTGGSVSTLTIQRTQQEDSAVYLCASSLIGGDAFFGQGTRLTVV.

This clonotype showed up just a few times. This chain uses TRBV14 with TRBJ2-5; D unresolved. V dropped 0 bases and J dropped 4 bases, with 9 bases sitting between them. Germline values: CDR1 SGHDN, CDR2 FVKESK. The CDR3 loop spans 14 amino acids. The CDR3 spells CASSQDFTIETQYF. In DNA form, the CDR3 reads TGTGCCAGCAGCCAAGATTTCACCATAGAGACCCAGTACTTC. The full variable domain, in which reference TRBV14 and TRBJ2-5 provide the parts outside the CDR3, is EAGVTQFPSHSVIEKGQTVTLRCDPISGHDNLYWYRRVMGKEIKFLLHFVKESKQDESGMPNNRFLAERTGGTYSTLKVQPAELEDSGVYFCASSQDFTIETQYFGPGTRLLVL.

The chain couples TRBV7-2 to TRBJ2-3; 7 nucleotides align to TRBD2. Germline CDR1 SGHTA, CDR2 FQGNSA. Germline trimming cut 3 bases from V and 1 base from J; bases unmatched to any gene: 7. The CDR3 has 16 residues. CDR3 sequence reads: CASSFGLGGGTDTQYF. The CDR3 DNA is TGTGCCAGCAGCTTTGGACTAGGAGGGGGCACAGATACGCAGTATTTT.

The chain joins TRBV4-1 to TRBJ1-2; D call uncertain. Trimming took off 2 bases at V and 2 bases at J, with 18 bases between the two ends. The CDR3 consists of 17 residues. The germline V gene encodes CDR1 MGHRA and CDR2 YSYEKL. The CDR3 nucleotides read TGCGCCAGCAGCCAATTTCGTAGGGATACCCGCAACTATGGCTACACCTTC. Its translation is CASSQFRRDTRNYGYTF.

This clonotype was detected ten times or more. J is TRBJ2-3 and V is TRBV4-3, with D tentatively TRBD2 (5 bases). Germline loops: CDR1 LGHNA, CDR2 YSLEER. V dropped 4 bases and J dropped 5 bases, with 16 bases sitting between them. The length of the CDR3 is 15 residues. The DNA for the CDR3 is TGCGCCAGCAGCCCTGGCCGGAAAGGAGGAGATACGCAGTATTTT. It encodes CASSPGRKGGDTQYF.

This clonotype showed up many times. The chain employs TRBV14 and TRBJ2-2; the match to TRBD2 covers 9 bases. The trim removed 2 bases at V and 5 bases at J, leaving 12 bases unmatched. The CDR3 length is 18 residues. Germline V gene data show CDR1 as SGHDN and CDR2 as FVKESK. The CDR3: CASSQTRGGLSRTGELFF. CDR3 in DNA: TGTGCCAGCAGCCAAACGCGGGGGGGCCTGAGTAGGACCGGGGAGCTGTTTTTT.

The V and J genes are TRBV20-1 and TRBJ2-7; D is possibly TRBD2 (6 bases). Germline values: CDR1 DFQATT, CDR2 SNEGSKA (reference sequence). V lost 4 bases and J 2 bases, leaving 18 bases between the germline ends. This CDR3 has 15 amino acids. This CDR3 reads CSATIQRRGPYEQYF. CDR3 nucleotides: TGCAGTGCTACCATCCAGCGGCGGGGCCCCTACGAGCAGTACTTC.

The chain links TRBV28 to TRBJ2-7, with TRBD1 matching over 9 bases. Germline V gene sequence: CDR1 MDHEN, CDR2 SYDVKM. The CDR3 spans 12 residues. The V segment lost 6 bases and the J segment 4 bases; nucleotides outside the gene matches: 1. This CDR3 is CASRGTGYEQYV. DNA of the CDR3: TGTGCCAGCAGAGGGACAGGGTACGAGCAGTACGTC.

This clonotype was seen a handful of times. The genes are TRBV7-9 and TRBJ2-2, with 10 bases fitting TRBD2. CDR1 and CDR2 from the germline V gene are SEHNR and FQNEAQ (reference sequence). Unmatched junction bases numbered 3, after V lost 3 bases and J lost 2 bases. The CDR3 covers 16 residues. The CDR3 DNA is TGTGCCAGCAGCTTCACTAGCGGGGAAAACACCGGGGAGCTGTTTTTT. Protein product: CASSFTSGENTGELFF.

This clonotype was detected ten times or more. The chain has TRBV4-3 and TRBJ2-3; 7 nucleotides align to TRBD1. The CDR3 covers 15 residues. J was trimmed by 2 bases and V by 1 base; bases with no gene match: 3. Germline V gene lookup returns CDR1 LGHNA and CDR2 YSLEER. The CDR3 coding sequence is TGCGCCAGCAGCCAAGGACAGGGCTACACAGATACGCAGTATTTT. It is translated as CASSQGQGYTDTQYF.

The sample holds a few counts of this clonotype. The chain has TRBV7-2 and TRBJ1-5; D gene ambiguous. V gave up 4 bases and J gave up 2 bases, with 15 bases separating them. CDR1 is SGHTA and CDR2 is FQGNSA in the germline V gene. CDR3 length: 16 residues. Here the CDR3 DNA reads TGTGCCAGCAGCTCCGGTGTGGCAATAGGCAATCAGCCCCAGCATTTT. Its protein is CASSSGVAIGNQPQHF. Looking up the rest from reference TRBV7-2 and TRBJ1-5 gives the full variable domain: GAGVSQSPSNKVTEKGKDVELRCDPISGHTALYWYRQSLGQGLEFLIYFQGNSAPDKSGLPSDRFSAERTGGSVSTLTIQRTQQEDSAVYLCASSSGVAIGNQPQHFGDGTRLSIL.

This clonotype was observed many times. The chain joins TRBV3-1 to TRBJ1-1; D unclear. Trimming removed 2 bases from V and 7 bases from J, with 5 bases in between. From germline, CDR1 is LGHDT and CDR2 YNNKEL (reference sequence). The CDR3 has 11 residues. The CDR3 nucleotides are TGTGCCAGCAGCCAAAGGAGTGAAGCTTTCTTT. This gives the protein CASSQRSEAFF.

The chain links TRBV3-1 to TRBJ2-3, with 7 bases lining up with TRBD2. V shed 7 bases and J 8 bases; nucleotides not matched to a gene: 9. The CDR3 runs 13 residues. Germline V gene data show CDR1 as LGHDT and CDR2 as YNNKEL (reference sequence). The CDR3 loop reads CASNPGGFGTQYF. The CDR3 DNA follows: TGTGCCAGCAACCCGGGGGGATTTGGTACGCAGTATTTT.

The chain combines TRBV24-1 with TRBJ2-3; 9 bases line up with TRBD1. V was pared by 9 bases and J by 3 bases, with 9 bases of the junction left unmatched. The CDR3 contains 15 residues. Per the germline V gene, CDR1 is KGHDR and CDR2 is SFDVKD. DNA for the CDR3: TGTGCCACCGCGAAGGGGACAGGGAGGACAGATACGCAGTATTTT. This encodes CATAKGTGRTDTQYF.

V and J are TRBV29-1 and TRBJ1-1; no firm D call. V shed 7 bases and J shed 5 bases, with 17 bases lying between them. Germline V gives CDR1 SQVTM, CDR2 ANQGSEA. The CDR3 runs 13 residues. CDR3 protein: CSAGVGRWTEAFF. The CDR3 region has the DNA TGCAGCGCAGGCGTCGGGAGGTGGACTGAAGCTTTCTTT.

V is TRBV12-5 and J is TRBJ1-1; 8 bases match TRBD1. The CDR3 consists of 12 residues. V lost 1 base and J lost 11; bases outside the gene matches: 3. The germline gives CDR1 LGHNT, CDR2 FRNRAP. CDR3 sequence reads: CASGLGQGTAFF. The CDR3 nucleotides are TGTGCTAGTGGTTTGGGACAGGGGACGGCTTTCTTT.

This clonotype was counted many times. The chain employs TRBV5-1 and TRBJ2-1; D is unresolved. The CDR3 totals 13 residues. The ends were cut back, 1 base at V and 3 bases at J, with 5 bases in the middle. CDR1 and CDR2 (germline): SGHRS, YFSETQ. Written as DNA, the CDR3 is TGCGCCAGCAGCTTGAACAGCTACAATGAGCAGTTCTTC. Translation gives CASSLNSYNEQFF.

The chain recombines TRBV12-3 or TRBV12-4 with TRBJ2-5, with 7 bases that match TRBD1. J gave up 6 bases and V 5 bases, and 6 bases lay outside the gene matches. This CDR3 region has 13 residues. Here the CDR3 DNA reads TGTGCCAGCAGTGACAGGGCCGCACAGACCCAGTACTTC. Protein product: CASSDRAAQTQYF.

This clonotype was counted between two and nine times. V is TRBV18 and J is TRBJ1-1; 8 nucleotides line up with TRBD1. After removal of 4 bases from V and 0 bases from J, the junction contained 4 bases not matched to a gene. Germline CDR1 KGHSH, CDR2 LQKENI. CDR3 size: 15 residues. In DNA, the CDR3 is TGTGCCAGCTCACGAGGGACAGGCATGAACACTGAAGCTTTCTTT. Translating gives CASSRGTGMNTEAFF.

In this sample, this clonotype turned up a few times. The chain couples TRBV20-1 to TRBJ2-1, with TRBD2 matching 8 bases. Germline V gene lookup returns CDR1 DFQATT and CDR2 SNEGSKA (reference sequence). V was clipped by 0 bases and J by 16 bases; unmatched bases: 11. This CDR3 region has 13 residues. The CDR3 nucleotides are TGCAGTGCTAGAGATATGACGGGGGGGCTATTATTCTTC. It specifies CSARDMTGGLLFF.

The chain employs TRBV20-1 and TRBJ1-4; D is unclear. Germline CDR1 and CDR2: DFQATT and SNEGSKA (reference sequence). This CDR3 is 15 amino acids long. The V and J ends lost 0 bases and 0 bases respectively, with 8 bases between them. The CDR3 nucleotides read TGCAGTGCTAGAGATGAGATAACAACTAATGAAAAACTGTTTTTT. Translating gives CSARDEITTNEKLFF.

The rearrangement uses TRBV12-3 or TRBV12-4 and TRBJ2-5; the D is unclear. The V gene lost 7 bases and the J gene lost 5 bases, with 11 bases spanning the gap. The CDR3 has 12 amino acids. This chain's CDR3 is CASTQYQETQYF. The DNA for the CDR3 is TGTGCCAGCACGCAGTATCAGGAGACCCAGTACTTC.

There are many counts of this clonotype. The J gene is TRBJ2-5, the V gene TRBV24-1, with a tentative D call TRBD2 (6 bases). The V end lost 4 bases, the J end lost 1 base, and 6 bases lay between the germline ends. The CDR3 extends over 13 amino acids. Germline V lookup: CDR1 KGHDR, CDR2 SFDVKD. The CDR3 DNA follows: TGTGCCACCAGTGACGGGAGCCAAGAGACCCAGTACTTC. This gives the protein CATSDGSQETQYF.